The clone carrying this T cell receptor (beta chain) was found a few times. TCRdb processed the 5' RACE reads anew with MiXCR; each CDR3 protein has one entry. The sample lists 60,000 to 75,000 distinct CDR3 sequences; 12% were seen once. The CDR3 extends over 18 amino acids. The J segment lost 3 bases and the V segment lost 1 base, leaving 10 bases of the junction unmatched. Germline V gives CDR1 SGHNT, CDR2 YYREEE (reference sequence). This record belongs to a study of early T cells in non-severe SARS-CoV-2 infection. This TCR was sampled from an adult who was a healthcare worker with PCR-confirmed SARS-CoV-2 infection or an uninfected control (not recorded which). The sequenced sample was whole blood. The gene calls are TRBV5-4 and TRBJ2-7; TRBD2 matches 13 bases. In nucleotides, the CDR3 is TGTGCCAGCAGCTTGCAAGGGACTAGCGGGACCGGAAGCTACGAGCAGTACTTC. It yields the protein CASSLQGTSGTGSYEQYF.